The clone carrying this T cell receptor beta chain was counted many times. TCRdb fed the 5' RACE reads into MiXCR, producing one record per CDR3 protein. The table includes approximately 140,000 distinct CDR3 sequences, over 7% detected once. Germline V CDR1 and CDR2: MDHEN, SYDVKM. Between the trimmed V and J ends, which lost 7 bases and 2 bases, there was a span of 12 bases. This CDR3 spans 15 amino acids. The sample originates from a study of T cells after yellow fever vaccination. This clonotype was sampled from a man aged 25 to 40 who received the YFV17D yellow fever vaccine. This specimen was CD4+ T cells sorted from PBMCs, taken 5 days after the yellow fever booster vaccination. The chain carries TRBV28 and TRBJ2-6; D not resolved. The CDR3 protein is CASTLAGAGANVLTF. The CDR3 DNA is TGTGCCAGCACCCTTGCCGGCGCTGGGGCCAACGTCCTGACTTTC.